Presented here are 5 T cell receptor beta chains from one specimen sequenced in a study of blood T cell repertoires in COVID-19 (dated by TCRdb to the early 2020s). The method behind the library was the immunoSEQ multiplex PCR assay. The immuneACCESS repertoire file appears here via TCRdb, limited to in-frame rearrangements. These files lack a portion of the clones; in checked studies, under half of the deficit traces to unresolved V genes, and the cause of the others is not known. The sample table holds 250,000 to 300,000 clones, of which about nine tenths were seen once. The leading ten clones occupy more than 1.5% of the sample. Input material: PBMCs or T cells enriched from blood (not recorded which). The receptors were gathered from a woman in her sixties or seventies who had recovered from COVID-19.

The chain recombines TRBV27 with TRBJ1-5; 7 bases align to TRBD1. Germline V gene sequence: CDR1 MNHEY, CDR2 SMNVEV (reference sequence). J was trimmed by 3 bases and V by 6 bases; bases with no gene match: 14. CDR3 size: 17 residues. The CDR3, as DNA: TGTGCCAGCAGCCCCAAGGTGGGACAGCAGTCCAATCAGCCCCAGCATTTT. Protein: CASSPKVGQQSNQPQHF.

The chain carries TRBV12-5 and TRBJ2-4; 7 nucleotides line up with TRBD2. V dropped 6 bases and J dropped 7; count of bases not matched to a gene: 9. This CDR3 is 14 amino acids long. The V gene's germline CDR1 is LGHNT and CDR2 FRNRAP. CDR3 nucleotide sequence: TGTGCTAGTGGATTACCGGGAGGCCGGAACATTCAGTACTTC. Protein product: CASGLPGGRNIQYF.

The chain has TRBV10-2 and TRBJ1-3; 8 nucleotides line up with TRBD1. The CDR3 sequence is 15 residues long. V was pared by 4 bases and J by 4 bases, with 6 bases of the junction left unmatched. Germline loops: CDR1 WSHSY, CDR2 SAAADI. The CDR3 spells CASSVDGQGGNTIYF. In DNA, the CDR3 is TGCGCCAGCAGTGTGGATGGACAGGGAGGAAACACCATATATTTT.

This clone was picked up one time. V is TRBV7-9 and J is TRBJ2-5, with a weak D call TRBD1 (5 bases). The V and J ends lost 2 bases and 5 bases respectively, with 12 bases between them. CDR3 length: 14 residues. Germline CDR1 reads SEHNR; CDR2 reads FQNEAQ (reference sequence). CDR3 DNA sequence: TGTGCCAGCAGCTTATTGGCAGGGTTGGAGACCCAGTACTTC. Its translation: CASSLLAGLETQYF.

The chain has TRBV20-1 and TRBJ1-3; D possibly corresponds to TRBD1 (5 bases). The CDR3 length is 14 residues. Germline V gene lookup returns CDR1 DFQATT and CDR2 SNEGSKA (reference sequence). Trimming shortened V by 3 bases and J by 3 bases, and 12 bases separated the two germline ends. In DNA, the CDR3 is TGCAGTGCTAGTCGGGGGGTCTATGGAAACACCATATATTTT. Translating gives CSASRGVYGNTIYF.